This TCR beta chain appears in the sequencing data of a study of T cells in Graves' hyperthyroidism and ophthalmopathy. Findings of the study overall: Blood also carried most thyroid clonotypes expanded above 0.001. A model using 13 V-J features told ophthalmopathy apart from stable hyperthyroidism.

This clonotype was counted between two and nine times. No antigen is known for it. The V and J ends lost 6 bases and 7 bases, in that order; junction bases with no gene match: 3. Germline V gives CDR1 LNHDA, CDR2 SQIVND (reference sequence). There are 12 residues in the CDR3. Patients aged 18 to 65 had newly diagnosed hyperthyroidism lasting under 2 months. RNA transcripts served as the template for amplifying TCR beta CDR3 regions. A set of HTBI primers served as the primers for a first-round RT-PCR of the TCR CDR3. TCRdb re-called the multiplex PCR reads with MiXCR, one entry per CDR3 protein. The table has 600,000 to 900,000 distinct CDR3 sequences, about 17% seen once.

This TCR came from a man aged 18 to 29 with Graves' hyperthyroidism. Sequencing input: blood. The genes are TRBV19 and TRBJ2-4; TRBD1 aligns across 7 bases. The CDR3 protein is CASSWTGNIQYF. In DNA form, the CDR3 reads TGTGCCAGTAGCTGGACAGGCAACATTCAGTACTTC.